The 17 T cell receptor beta chains listed next were all sequenced from one sample in a study of beta chain features in type 1 diabetes (dated 2018 in TCRdb). Libraries were prepared through the immunoSEQ multiplex PCR assay. The High Capacity cDNA Reverse Transcription Kit was used to reverse transcribe all of the isolated RNA, meaning that expressed TCRB transcripts were what got sequenced. TCRdb's version of the immuneACCESS table is confined to in-frame rearrangements and falls short of the full clone set. An unresolved V gene accounts for under half of the shortfall where checked; the remainder is of unknown origin. Across this sample there are more than 120,000 clones, with over 9.5% seen only once. About 1.3% of the sample rests with the top ten. Input material: naive CD4+ T cells from blood. Taken with the paper, the label for cell subset or site translates to: true naive CD4+ T cells. The receptors stem from a man aged 18-30 years in good health.

This clone was observed a few times. This chain uses TRBV5-4 with TRBJ2-1; 7 nucleotides line up with TRBD1. Germline assignment: CDR1 SGHNT and CDR2 YYREEE (reference sequence). There are 14 residues in the CDR3. V gave up 1 base and J gave up 4 bases; unmatched junction bases: 2. Written as DNA, the CDR3 is TGTGCCAGCAGCTTGCCGACAGGGTACAATGAGCAGTTCTTC. This codes for CASSLPTGYNEQFF. The full variable domain, in which reference TRBV5-4 and TRBJ2-1 provide the parts outside the CDR3, is ETGVTQSPTHLIKTRGQQVTLRCSSQSGHNTVSWYQQALGQGPQFIFQYYREEENGRGNFPPRFSGLQFPNYSSELNVNALELDDSALYLCASSLPTGYNEQFFGPGTRLTVL.

This clone has more than one count but fewer than ten. The chain carries TRBV5-1 and TRBJ2-6; TRBD2 matches 13 bases. Germline V gives CDR1 SGHRS, CDR2 YFSETQ. J lost 0 bases, V lost 8 bases, and 8 bases had no gene match. The CDR3 is 18 residues long. The CDR3: CASINRLAGGSGANVLTF. The CDR3 bases are TGCGCCAGTATAAACCGACTAGCGGGGGGCTCTGGGGCCAACGTCCTGACTTTC.

This clone has a handful of counts. V gene TRBV2 combines with J gene TRBJ1-5, with TRBD1 as a possible D gene (5 bases). This CDR3 has 15 residues. Germline V gives CDR1 SNHLY, CDR2 FYNNEI. V lost 5 bases and J lost 0, with 11 bases in between. This chain's CDR3 is CASSRDSYSNQPQHF. CDR3 nucleotides: TGTGCCAGCAGTAGAGACAGCTATAGCAATCAGCCCCAGCATTTT.

The CDR3 loop reads CASSYRRRETQYF. The DNA for the CDR3 is TGCGCCAGCAGCTACAGGCGGAGAGAGACCCAGTACTTC. The chain combines TRBV4-3 with TRBJ2-5, with D tentatively TRBD1 (5 bases). CDR1 is LGHNA, CDR2 YSLEER, per germline. V was trimmed by 5 bases and J by 4 bases, leaving 11 bases between them. This CDR3 has 13 residues.

The chain recombines TRBV9 with TRBJ1-2, with D uncertain. The CDR3 runs to 14 residues. Trimming took off 0 bases at V and 0 bases at J, with 6 bases between the two ends. The V gene's germline CDR1 is SGDLS and CDR2 YYNGEE. The CDR3 sequence: CASSVDPANYGYTF. The CDR3 nucleotides read TGTGCCAGCAGCGTAGATCCGGCTAACTATGGCTACACCTTC.

The V and J genes are TRBV5-1 and TRBJ2-7; 9 positions agree with TRBD2. J gave up 0 bases and V 2 bases, and 9 bases lay outside the gene matches. This CDR3 region has 17 residues. The germline V gene has CDR1 SGHRS and CDR2 YFSETQ. The CDR3 DNA reads as TGCGCCAGCAGCTTCGCTAGCGGGGCCACCAGCTCCTACGAGCAGTACTTC. It translates to CASSFASGATSSYEQYF.

This clone has a count of ten or more. V gene TRBV29-1 combines with J gene TRBJ2-5; possible D gene TRBD2, 5 bases. The germline gives CDR1 SQVTM, CDR2 ANQGSEA. The CDR3 runs 14 residues. V lost 3 bases to trimming and J lost 4 bases, with 15 bases between them. CDR3 coding DNA: TGCAGCGTTGAGGGAGAGACTGTGGTAGAGACCCAGTACTTC. It specifies CSVEGETVVETQYF.

V gene TRBV7-8 combines with J gene TRBJ2-5; D is unresolved. Germline CDR1 is SGHVS and CDR2 is FQNEAQ. V lost 5 bases and J lost 5, with 12 bases in between. The CDR3 is 13 amino acids. The CDR3 DNA follows: TGTGCCAGCAGCGTGGGCCCGGCGGAGACCCAGTACTTC. Protein sequence: CASSVGPAETQYF.

CDR3 residues: CASSVGGANEKLFF. The CDR3, as DNA: TGTGCCAGCAGCGTGGGGGGAGCTAATGAAAAACTGTTTTTT. The chain couples TRBV9 to TRBJ1-4; TRBD1 is a possible D gene (5 bases). V lost 2 bases and J 3 bases, leaving 8 bases between the germline ends. The CDR3 is 14 amino acids. The germline V gene has CDR1 SGDLS and CDR2 YYNGEE.

J is TRBJ2-7 and V is TRBV7-9, with TRBD2 matching 7 bases. V gave up 5 bases and J gave up 1 base; unmatched junction bases: 8. This CDR3 has 15 residues. Germline CDR1 SEHNR, CDR2 FQNEAQ (reference sequence). The CDR3 DNA reads TGTGCCAGCAGCCCCGAAGCGGGGAAATCCTACGAGCAGTACTTC. It specifies CASSPEAGKSYEQYF.

V usage is TRBV5-1 and J usage is TRBJ1-1, with a weak D call TRBD1 (6 bases). The germline V and J ends were trimmed by 5 bases and 2 bases, with 13 bases remaining between them. The CDR3 sequence is 14 residues long. Germline V lookup: CDR1 SGHRS, CDR2 YFSETQ. The CDR3 protein is CASRTGTTNTEAFF. The CDR3 nucleotides read TGCGCCAGCAGGACCGGGACAACAAACACTGAAGCTTTCTTT.

The genes are TRBV27 and TRBJ2-2, with 7 bases matching TRBD1. V trimming: 7 bases; J trimming: 7 bases; junction bases outside the gene matches: 9. The germline V gene encodes CDR1 MNHEY and CDR2 SMNVEV (reference sequence). The length of the CDR3 is 14 residues. DNA for the CDR3: TGTGCCAGCATTGCGACAGGGTTAGACGGGGAGCTGTTTTTT. Translation: CASIATGLDGELFF.

This clone was observed a handful of times. The chain couples TRBV27 to TRBJ2-3; D gene unclear. Trimming pared 7 bases from V and 1 base from J, leaving 15 bases between. CDR3 length equals 15 residues. The V gene's germline CDR1 is MNHEY and CDR2 SMNVEV (reference sequence). CDR3 coding DNA: TGTGCCAGCACGATGATACCTCGGGGCACAGATACGCAGTATTTT. It codes for CASTMIPRGTDTQYF.

The chain carries TRBV4-2 and TRBJ1-2; 9 nucleotides agree with TRBD1. V lost 4 bases and J lost 7; bases outside the gene matches: 10. The CDR3 covers 15 residues. Germline CDR1 LGHNA, CDR2 YNFKEQ. CDR3 amino acids: CASSRDRDRVGGYTF. The CDR3 DNA follows: TGTGCCAGCAGCCGAGATAGGGACAGGGTAGGTGGCTACACCTTC.

The sample holds a few counts of this clone. The chain joins TRBV7-9 to TRBJ2-3; 10 bases map to TRBD2. Germline V gene sequence: CDR1 SEHNR, CDR2 FQNEAQ (reference sequence). The CDR3 is 15 amino acids. V was pared by 6 bases and J by 3 bases, with 6 bases of the junction left unmatched. CDR3 sequence reads: CASRDSGGRTDTQYF. The DNA for the CDR3 is TGTGCCAGCAGAGATAGCGGGGGGCGGACAGATACGCAGTATTTT.

The chain carries TRBV7-2 and TRBJ2-1; 12 positions match TRBD2. V trimming: 5 bases; J trimming: 9 bases; junction bases outside the gene matches: 2. The CDR3 is 13 residues long. Germline V gives CDR1 SGHTA, CDR2 FQGNSA. The CDR3 coding sequence is TGTGCCAGCAGCCTACTAGCGGGGGGTGAGCAGTTCTTC. Residues: CASSLLAGGEQFF. Filled out from reference TRBV7-2 and TRBJ2-1, the complete variable domain reads GAGVSQSPSNKVTEKGKDVELRCDPISGHTALYWYRQSLGQGLEFLIYFQGNSAPDKSGLPSDRFSAERTGGSVSTLTIQRTQQEDSAVYLCASSLLAGGEQFFGPGTRLTVL.

There are a few counts of this clone. This chain uses TRBV11-2 with TRBJ1-1, with D hard to call. Trimming took off 5 bases at V and 1 base at J, with 14 bases between the two ends. Per the germline V gene, CDR1 is SGHAT and CDR2 is FQNNGV. The CDR3 has 15 residues. This chain's CDR3 is CASSPRTYENTEAFF. In DNA, the CDR3 is TGTGCCAGCAGCCCCCGGACTTACGAGAACACTGAAGCTTTCTTT.